The 27 T cell receptor beta chains below all came from one sample that was sequenced in a study of neurological immune-mediated disorders. Each CDR3 protein is one row after TCRdb ran MiXCR on the 5' RACE reads. The sample includes some 48,000 distinct CDR3 sequences, around a fifth seen only once; the top ten take 3.5% to 5%. The time point is: technical triplicate 3. Sequenced sample: PBMCs. The source of these receptors is a man in his 60s with HTLV-1-associated myelopathy (HAM/TSP).

This clonotype was counted many times. CDR3 region: CASSQGGRDSNQPQHF. DNA for the CDR3: TGTGCCAGCAGTCAAGGGGGGAGAGATAGCAATCAGCCCCAGCATTTT. The chain links TRBV28 to TRBJ1-5, with TRBD1 as a possible D gene (6 bases). CDR3 length equals 16 residues. V shed 5 bases and J shed 0 bases, with 14 bases lying between them. Germline assignment: CDR1 MDHEN and CDR2 SYDVKM.

V and J are TRBV2 and TRBJ2-5, with 7 bases matching TRBD2. This CDR3 comprises 14 residues. Germline CDR1 reads SNHLY; CDR2 reads FYNNEI. V lost 6 bases to trimming and J lost 9 bases; unmatched junction nucleotides: 13. The CDR3 protein is CASRDELASWAQYF. The CDR3 DNA reads as TGTGCCAGCAGGGATGAACTAGCGTCATGGGCCCAGTACTTC.

At least ten counts were recorded for this clonotype. The rearrangement links TRBV6-5 to TRBJ2-2; no reliable D call. This CDR3 has 11 residues. CDR1 is MNHEY, CDR2 SVGAGI, per germline. The ends were cut back, 7 bases at V and 9 bases at J, with 9 bases in the middle. The CDR3 DNA follows: TGTGCCAGCAAAGGAATCCGGGAGCTGTTTTTT. This encodes CASKGIRELFF.

This clonotype showed up many times. The chain links TRBV12-3 or TRBV12-4 to TRBJ2-3; the match to TRBD2 covers 11 bases. This CDR3 contains 18 residues. Trimming cost V 7 bases and J 2 bases; bases outside gene matches: 14. The CDR3 sequence is CASTPRGLAGGVTDTQYF. In nucleotides, the CDR3 is TGTGCCAGCACCCCTCGGGGGCTAGCGGGAGGCGTCACAGATACGCAGTATTTT.

This clonotype was recorded a few times. V is TRBV19 and J is TRBJ1-1, with a weak D call TRBD1 (5 bases). The V gene's germline CDR1 is LNHDA and CDR2 SQIVND (reference sequence). CDR3 length equals 15 residues. Deletions cut 6 bases from V and 6 bases from J, with 20 bases between. Here the CDR3 reads CASRPLGGGVAEAFF. In nucleotides, the CDR3 is TGTGCCAGTAGGCCCCTTGGGGGGGGAGTCGCTGAAGCTTTCTTT.

This clonotype showed up many times. This sequence joins TRBV14 and TRBJ2-5; D is unresolved. The germline gives CDR1 SGHDN, CDR2 FVKESK. The length of the CDR3 is 15 residues. Trimming removed 0 bases from V and 5 bases from J, with 13 bases in between. CDR3: CASSQDKWGAETQYF. For the CDR3, the DNA is TGTGCCAGCAGCCAAGATAAGTGGGGTGCGGAGACCCAGTACTTC.

This clonotype appeared many times. This chain joins TRBV3-1 and TRBJ1-1; tentatively, D is TRBD1 (5 bases). This CDR3 spans 16 amino acids. Trimming pared 4 bases from V and 1 base from J, leaving 16 bases between. CDR1 LGHDT and CDR2 YNNKEL come from the germline V gene (reference sequence). The CDR3 nucleotides are TGTGCCAGCAGCCCATCCCTCAGGGCTCGGAACACTGAAGCTTTCTTT. Encoded protein: CASSPSLRARNTEAFF.

The V gene is TRBV7-9, the J gene TRBJ2-7, with 8 bases identical to TRBD2. Trimming took 0 bases from V and 2 from J; bases not matched to a gene: 6. CDR3 size: 16 residues. Germline-derived CDR1 and CDR2 are SEHNR and FQNEAQ (reference sequence). The chain's CDR3 is CASSLASGRVTYEQYF. In DNA, the CDR3 is TGTGCCAGCAGCTTAGCGAGCGGGAGAGTAACCTACGAGCAGTACTTC.

The gene calls are TRBV10-3 and TRBJ2-2; weak D call: TRBD2 (6 bases). The length of the CDR3 is 14 residues. CDR1 is ENHRY and CDR2 is SYGVKD in the germline V gene. The CDR3 reads CVVASWGDTGELFF. CDR3 DNA: TGTGTCGTCGCCTCTTGGGGGGACACCGGGGAGCTGTTTTTT.

J is TRBJ1-1 and V is TRBV12-3 or TRBV12-4; 7 bases align to TRBD1. This CDR3 spans 15 amino acids. J was trimmed by 2 bases and V by 1 base; bases with no gene match: 4. The CDR3 DNA sequence: TGTGCCAGCAGTTTAGGGGGGACAGCAAACACTGAAGCTTTCTTT. Amino acids: CASSLGGTANTEAFF.

This clonotype has ten or more counts. The V gene is TRBV9, the J gene TRBJ2-2; D call uncertain. The V gene's germline CDR1 is SGDLS and CDR2 YYNGEE. V was pared by 1 base and J by 5 bases, with 9 bases between. The CDR3 has 14 amino acids. The CDR3 coding sequence is TGTGCCAGCAGCGTACTCGTGGGGACCGGGGAGCTGTTTTTT. It yields the protein CASSVLVGTGELFF.

This clonotype was found many times. The chain joins TRBV28 to TRBJ2-1; 7 bases match TRBD1. Unmatched junction bases numbered 15, after V lost 5 bases and J lost 5 bases. Germline CDR1 reads MDHEN; CDR2 reads SYDVKM. The CDR3 sequence is 17 residues long. DNA for the CDR3: TGTGCCAGCAGTATTGACAGGGACAATCCTTTGGACAATGAGCAGTTCTTC. Amino acids: CASSIDRDNPLDNEQFF.

This clonotype was recorded many times. This rearrangement joins TRBV20-1 to TRBJ2-7, with D possibly called TRBD1 or TRBD2 (5 bases each). This CDR3 is 15 amino acids long. V gave up 3 bases and J gave up 0 bases, with 15 bases separating them. The V gene's germline CDR1 is DFQATT and CDR2 SNEGSKA (reference sequence). The CDR3 spells CSASLGTFPSYEQYF. The CDR3 region has the DNA TGCAGTGCTAGCCTAGGGACCTTTCCCTCCTACGAGCAGTACTTC.

This clonotype was counted many times. The rearrangement links TRBV12-3 or TRBV12-4 to TRBJ2-7; 10 bases align to TRBD2. Trimming cost V 7 bases and J 6 bases; bases outside gene matches: 12. The CDR3 runs to 15 residues. The DNA of the CDR3 is TGTGCCAGCACAGCCATGGCTAGCGGGAGTGGCGAGCAGTACTTC. It translates to CASTAMASGSGEQYF.

The chain employs TRBV6-6 and TRBJ2-5, with 7 bases identical to TRBD1. V dropped 10 bases and J dropped 4; count of bases not matched to a gene: 6. The CDR3 loop spans 12 amino acids. The germline V gene encodes CDR1 MNHNY and CDR2 SVGAGI (reference sequence). CDR3 nucleotide sequence: TGTGCCACCAAGACAGGGTTAGAGACCCAGTACTTC. Its protein product is CATKTGLETQYF.

This clonotype was seen a handful of times. The chain joins TRBV20-1 to TRBJ2-6; D is perhaps TRBD1 (5 bases). V shed 2 bases and J shed 0 bases, with 14 bases lying between them. Germline V gene lookup returns CDR1 DFQATT and CDR2 SNEGSKA (reference sequence). The CDR3 is 17 amino acids. As DNA, the CDR3 is TGCAGTGCTAGAATCCCCGACAGATACTCTGGGGCCAACGTCCTGACTTTC. It codes for CSARIPDRYSGANVLTF.

This clonotype came up many times. The chain combines TRBV7-9 with TRBJ2-7; TRBD1 aligns across 7 bases. Germline V gene sequence: CDR1 SEHNR, CDR2 FQNEAQ (reference sequence). The length of the CDR3 is 13 residues. Trimming removed 4 bases from V and 6 bases from J; junction bases left unmatched: 6. The DNA of the CDR3 is TGTGCCAGCAGCTCAAAAGACAGGGTCGAGCAGTACTTC. It specifies CASSSKDRVEQYF.

This clonotype appeared many times. V gene TRBV20-1 combines with J gene TRBJ2-1; 14 bases align to TRBD2. This CDR3 comprises 15 residues. Trimming cost V 5 bases and J 2 bases; bases outside gene matches: 2. Germline assignment: CDR1 DFQATT and CDR2 SNEGSKA (reference sequence). The chain's CDR3 is CSAGTSGSAYNEQFF. CDR3 bases: TGCAGTGCTGGGACTAGCGGGAGTGCCTACAATGAGCAGTTCTTC.

This clonotype has a count of ten or more. The chain carries TRBV11-2 and TRBJ2-1; D remains ambiguous. The CDR3 runs to 15 residues. CDR1 SGHAT and CDR2 FQNNGV come from the germline V gene. Trimming shortened V by 1 base and J by 2 bases, and 9 bases separated the two germline ends. The DNA of the CDR3 is TGTGCCAGCAGCTTAGCGGGCCTCACCTACAATGAGCAGTTCTTC. It encodes CASSLAGLTYNEQFF.

The rearrangement uses TRBV29-1 and TRBJ1-1, with D perhaps matching TRBD1 (6 bases). There are 15 residues in the CDR3. V shed 0 bases and J shed 0 bases, with 11 bases lying between them. Germline V gene data show CDR1 as SQVTM and CDR2 as ANQGSEA. Here the CDR3 reads CSVEDSRGLNTEAFF. The CDR3 nucleotides are TGCAGCGTTGAAGATAGTCGGGGGCTGAACACTGAAGCTTTCTTT.

This clonotype was counted ten times or more. One end of the junction fails to match germline, which may point to a read error. This chain connects TRBV18 to TRBJ1-1; maybe TRBD1 (5 bases). Germline V CDR1 and CDR2: KGHSH, LQKENI. This CDR3 contains 11 residues. CDR3 amino acids: CASSPSRDLYF. DNA for the CDR3: TGTGCCAGCTCACCATCCCGGGACTTATACTTT.

This clonotype occurred many times. The chain recombines TRBV6-2 or TRBV6-3 with TRBJ2-3; D gene ambiguous. The V gene's germline CDR1 is MNHEY and CDR2 SVGEGT. The CDR3 contains 17 residues. V was pared by 7 bases and J by 3 bases, with 23 bases between. The DNA of the CDR3 is TGTGCCAGCACCCCTGGGATCCACAGCCGGACGACAGATACGCAGTATTTT. It yields the protein CASTPGIHSRTTDTQYF.

There are many counts of this clonotype. This chain links TRBV12-3 or TRBV12-4 with TRBJ1-2, with 8 bases lining up with TRBD1. The CDR3 is 13 amino acids. With V trimmed by 5 bases and J by 9 bases, 8 bases remained unmatched. This CDR3 reads CASSVQGARRYTF. CDR3 coding DNA: TGTGCCAGCAGTGTGCAGGGGGCGCGTCGCTACACCTTC.

In its sample, this clonotype was seen many times. V usage is TRBV6-5 and J usage is TRBJ2-7; 8 bases map to TRBD2. The length of the CDR3 is 17 residues. The germline V gene encodes CDR1 MNHEY and CDR2 SVGAGI. The ends lost 5 bases at V and 0 bases at J; junction bases unmatched: 12. The CDR3 DNA is TGTGCCAGCAGTCGACGTCCGACTAGCGTGAGCTCCTACGAGCAGTACTTC. It yields the protein CASSRRPTSVSSYEQYF.

Sample share makes this clonotype medium-sized. This rearrangement joins TRBV10-1 to TRBJ2-1, with 14 bases identical to TRBD2. CDR3 length: 15 amino acids. Germline V gene data show CDR1 as WNHNN and CDR2 as SYGVQD (reference sequence). With 6 bases clipped from V and 8 bases from J, the junction kept 6 bases outside the gene matches. The CDR3: CASSPGLAGVDEQFF. The CDR3 nucleotides are TGCGCCAGCAGCCCGGGACTAGCGGGAGTCGATGAGCAGTTCTTC.

This clonotype was detected many times. The chain combines TRBV6-5 with TRBJ2-1, with TRBD2 matching 12 bases. With V trimmed by 6 bases and J by 2 bases, 2 bases remained unmatched. Germline loops: CDR1 MNHEY, CDR2 SVGAGI. This CDR3 is built from 15 residues. CDR3: CASSPSGRAYNEQFF. CDR3 sequence (DNA): TGTGCCAGCAGCCCTAGCGGGAGGGCCTACAATGAGCAGTTCTTC.

Concerning this clonotype: Germline is not matched at one junction end, which may reflect a read error. The chain uses TRBV18 and TRBJ2-3; tentatively, D is TRBD2 (5 bases). CDR3 size: 14 residues. In germline, CDR1 is KGHSH, CDR2 LQKENI. The CDR3, as DNA: TGTGCCAGCTCACCACGGGAGCGCACACATACGCAGTATTTT. Translation gives CASSPRERTHTQYF.